The source of this TCR beta chain is a study of CD8+CD57+ T cells in acquired aplastic anemia (dated by TCRdb to the late 2010s). For the wider study: DNA extracted from sorted CD4+ and CD8+ cells had a mean of about 3.3 ug, with a range of roughly 0.2 to 30 ug.

Via the germline V gene, CDR1 is SGHTA and CDR2 FQGNSA. Reading from cysteine to phenylalanine, the CDR3 counts 13 amino acids. The retained sequence is limited to the CDR3, 39 bases, with the frame set at the first base. Overall study results and their limits: Roughly 29 CD8+ CDR3 sequences were found in both patients and controls but appeared to be highly expressed in patients and within the immunodominant clones of the patients. CD8+ Simpson's diversity did not differ significantly between patients and healthy controls (P=0.060).

Regarding this clonotype: This receptor's antigen is unknown. This may be a read error, as it is one base from a much larger clone.

The study deep-sequenced TCR repertoires of sorted CD4+ and CD8+ blood T cells from severe aplastic anemia patients and healthy subjects. Ficoll-Paque density gradient centrifugation was used to isolate peripheral blood mononuclear cells. CD4+ and CD8+ T cells were sorted by FACS or magnetic beads before DNA extraction. Profiling of TCR beta VDJ combinations and CDR3 sequences used genomic DNA as the template. TCR repertoire sequencing was run on an Illumina HiSeq 2000. The published analysis was carried out like this. TRBV/TRBJ rearrangement plots, CDR3 size and DJ length profiles, and Simpson's diversity index were used to assess repertoires. The immunodominant clone was defined as the most abundant DNA sequence in deep sequencing data. CDR3 amino acid sequences were screened for sharing across subjects and compared with published repertoires and the VDJdb database. The public reads were reprocessed in TCRdb via fastp at Q25 and MiXCR, keeping in-frame beta chains. Identical CDR3 proteins give one entry, which carries the most common genes and DNA. The V and J calls follow TCRdb's processing rather than the paper's. The sample data list some 290,000 distinct CDR3 sequences, and approximately 56% of these were observed just once. 7.5% to 9% of the sample goes to the ten largest clones.

The sequence was obtained from a human donor with severe aplastic anemia or a healthy control (not recorded which). This sequence uses TRBV7-2 and TRBJ2-5, with the D segment identity uncertain. Sequencing used sorted CD4+, CD8+, or CD8+CD57+ T cells (not recorded which) from PBMCs. The CDR3 reads CVSLRMRQEAHYF. The DNA is as follows: TGTGTATCCCTTAGGATGCGGCAAGAGGCCCATTACTTC.